What follows are 17 T cell receptor beta chains derived from one specimen sequenced in a study of OX40 agonist ivuxolimab in advanced cancers. Sequencing was performed with immunoSEQ multiplex PCR; in TCRdb, only in-frame clones are kept and a portion is missing. The sample lists about 46,000 clones; about 91% were seen once. The starting material was CD4+ or CD8+ T cells sorted from blood, obtained in a trial of the OX40 agonist ivuxolimab. All receptors come from an adult with an advanced solid tumor such as melanoma, head and neck, liver or kidney cancer.

V gene TRBV6-1 combines with J gene TRBJ2-2, with D possibly being TRBD2 (5 bases). The CDR3 covers 14 residues. Trimming pared 7 bases from V and 7 bases from J, leaving 16 bases between. Germline-derived CDR1 and CDR2 are MNHNS and SASEGT. CDR3 DNA sequence: TGTGCCAGCACTCCCCTAGAAGAGGGCGGGGAGCTGTTTTTT. Translation gives CASTPLEEGGELFF.

This chain joins TRBV5-5 and TRBJ1-2, with a possible D match to TRBD1 (6 bases). V gave up 2 bases and J gave up 5 bases, with 16 bases separating them. The CDR3 spans 15 residues. The germline CDR1 and CDR2 sequences are SGHKS and YYEKEE (reference sequence). The CDR3 loop is CASSLASGVDYGYTF. CDR3 in DNA: TGTGCCAGCAGCTTAGCTTCAGGGGTGGATTATGGCTACACCTTC.

This clone was counted once. CDR3: CASSLDLPTEGGDLIEKLFF. CDR3 nucleotide sequence: TGTGCCAGCAGCTTAGATCTCCCGACAGAAGGGGGGGACTTAATTGAAAAACTGTTTTTT. J is TRBJ1-4 and V is TRBV11-3, with D tentatively TRBD1 (6 bases). The CDR3 covers 20 residues. CDR1 SGHNT and CDR2 YENEEA come from the germline V gene. Trimming stripped 0 bases from V and 7 bases from J, with 27 bases between. The whole variable domain, remainder taken from reference TRBV11-3 and TRBJ1-4, is EAGVVQSPRYKIIEKKQPVAFWCNPISGHNTLYWYLQNLGQGPELLIRYENEEAVDDSQLPKDRFSAERLKGVDSTLKIQPAELGDSAVYLCASSLDLPTEGGDLIEKLFFGSGTQLSVL.

The chain recombines TRBV5-6 with TRBJ2-7; TRBD1 matches 9 bases. The CDR3 runs 13 residues. Germline values: CDR1 SGHDT, CDR2 YYEEEE. Trimming cost V 5 bases and J 7 bases; bases outside gene matches: 7. The CDR3: CASSQQGAREQYV. The CDR3 DNA sequence: TGTGCCAGCAGTCAACAGGGGGCGCGAGAGCAGTACGTC.

The chain recombines TRBV2 with TRBJ2-5, with D uncertain. The J call may be wrong; the DNA end is better matched by TRBJ2-7. The CDR3 spans 12 residues. CDR1 and CDR2 (germline): SNHLY, FYNNEI. CDR3 in DNA: TGTGCCAGCAGTGACAACTCCTACGAGCAGTACTTC. Encoded protein: CASSDNSYEQYF.

The CDR3 DNA sequence: TGTGCCACCAGCAGAGAGGCTATCTCCTACAATGAGCAGTTCTTC. Translation gives CATSREAISYNEQFF. The genes are TRBV15 and TRBJ2-1; D not certain. Germline CDR1 reads LNHNV; CDR2 reads YYDKDF (reference sequence). The CDR3 is 15 residues long. Trimming took off 0 bases at V and 0 bases at J, with 6 bases between the two ends. The full variable domain, with the rest looked up from reference TRBV15 and TRBJ2-1, is DAMVIQNPRYQVTQFGKPVTLSCSQTLNHNVMYWYQQKSSQAPKLLFHYYDKDFNNEADTPDNFQSRRPNTSFCFLDIRSPGLGDTAMYLCATSREAISYNEQFFGPGTRLTVL.

This clone appeared once. The chain joins TRBV6-6 to TRBJ2-7; D call uncertain. V dropped 5 bases and J dropped 6 bases, with 8 bases sitting between them. This CDR3 contains 11 residues. CDR1 is MNHNY, CDR2 SVGAGI, per germline (reference sequence). CDR3 in DNA: TGTGCCAGCAGTGCGGCCGGCGAGCAGTACGTC. It codes for CASSAAGEQYV.

The genes are TRBV28 and TRBJ2-3; 12 positions match TRBD2. Germline lookup yields CDR1 MDHEN and CDR2 SYDVKM. The trim removed 5 bases at V and 2 bases at J, leaving 11 bases unmatched. The CDR3 is made up of 18 amino acids. CDR3 amino acids: CASSPTSTSGRNTDTQYF. The CDR3 DNA reads as TGTGCCAGCAGTCCTACTTCTACTAGCGGGAGGAACACAGATACGCAGTATTTT.

The rearrangement joins TRBV29-1 to TRBJ2-7; the D gene is possibly TRBD2 (7 bases). Germline V gene sequence: CDR1 SQVTM, CDR2 ANQGSEA. The CDR3 runs to 14 residues. Trimming cost V 3 bases and J 0 bases, with 12 bases left between them. This chain's CDR3 is CSVDAGGPSYEQYF. As DNA, the CDR3 is TGCAGCGTTGATGCCGGGGGGCCCTCCTACGAGCAGTACTTC.

The gene calls are TRBV9 and TRBJ2-5; D is unclear. The CDR3 has 15 residues. Germline lookup yields CDR1 SGDLS and CDR2 YYNGEE. The V gene lost 4 bases and the J gene lost 7 bases, with 20 bases spanning the gap. CDR3 protein: CASSQALTDVGTQYF. The CDR3, as DNA: TGTGCCAGCAGCCAAGCTTTGACGGACGTCGGGACCCAGTACTTC.

The V call is TRBV4-3, the J call TRBJ2-3; the D gene is possibly TRBD2 (6 bases). The germline V gene encodes CDR1 LGHNA and CDR2 YSLEER. The CDR3 length is 16 residues. Trimming pared 0 bases from V and 0 bases from J, leaving 10 bases between. CDR3: CASSQDAGPSTDTQYF. The CDR3 DNA sequence: TGCGCCAGCAGCCAAGATGCGGGACCTAGCACAGATACGCAGTATTTT.

The chain uses TRBV7-3 and TRBJ2-1; tentatively, D is TRBD2 (5 bases). The CDR3 has 14 residues. V gave up 5 bases and J gave up 3 bases, with 11 bases separating them. Germline V gene data show CDR1 as SGHTA and CDR2 as FQGTGA. DNA for the CDR3: TGTGCCAGCAGCCCCGATGCGGGCTACAATGAGCAGTTCTTC. This gives the protein CASSPDAGYNEQFF.

The chain employs TRBV6-6 and TRBJ1-4; D ambiguous. The V and J ends lost 7 bases and 0 bases respectively, with 6 bases between them. The CDR3 contains 13 residues. The V gene's germline CDR1 is MNHNY and CDR2 SVGAGI (reference sequence). Written as DNA, the CDR3 is TGTGCCAGCAATTCCGCAACTAATGAAAAACTGTTTTTT. Amino acid sequence: CASNSATNEKLFF.

The chain links TRBV19 to TRBJ2-1, with D possibly TRBD1 on 6 matching bases. Trimming removed 3 bases from V and 2 bases from J, with 11 bases in between. The germline V gene has CDR1 LNHDA and CDR2 SQIVND (reference sequence). The CDR3 is 15 residues long. In DNA form, the CDR3 reads TGTGCCAGTAGTATTTCTGGGACACCCTACAATGAGCAGTTCTTC. Amino acid sequence: CASSISGTPYNEQFF. The variable domain in full, with the rest retrieved from reference TRBV19 and TRBJ2-1, is DGGITQSPKYLFRKEGQNVTLSCEQNLNHDAMYWYRQDPGQGLRLIYYSQIVNDFQKGDIAEGYSVSREKKESFPLTVTSAQKNPTAFYLCASSISGTPYNEQFFGPGTRLTVL.

CDR3 sequence reads: CATSRPSGGPTGELFF. For the CDR3, the DNA is TGTGCCACCAGCAGACCTAGCGGGGGTCCTACCGGGGAGCTGTTTTTT. V is TRBV15 and J is TRBJ2-2; 10 bases line up with TRBD2. Germline V gene data show CDR1 as LNHNV and CDR2 as YYDKDF (reference sequence). Germline trimming cut 2 bases from V and 5 bases from J; bases unmatched to any gene: 5. The CDR3 consists of 16 residues.

V gene TRBV4-1 combines with J gene TRBJ2-7, with 7 bases identical to TRBD1. The CDR3 sequence is 15 residues long. Trimming removed 4 bases from V and 2 bases from J; junction bases left unmatched: 8. CDR1 and CDR2 (germline): MGHRA, YSYEKL. Written as DNA, the CDR3 is TGCGCCAGCAGCCTACTTACAGGGGTCACCTACGAGCAGTACGTC. Protein: CASSLLTGVTYEQYV.

A single count supports this clone. CDR3 region: CASSPGPSVYGYTF. The CDR3 nucleotides are TGTGCCAGCAGTCCGGGACCTTCAGTATATGGCTACACCTTC. The chain joins TRBV27 to TRBJ1-2, with D possibly matching TRBD1 (5 bases). The CDR3 has 14 amino acids. V dropped 5 bases and J dropped 5 bases, with 15 bases sitting between them. Germline assignment: CDR1 MNHEY and CDR2 SMNVEV (reference sequence).